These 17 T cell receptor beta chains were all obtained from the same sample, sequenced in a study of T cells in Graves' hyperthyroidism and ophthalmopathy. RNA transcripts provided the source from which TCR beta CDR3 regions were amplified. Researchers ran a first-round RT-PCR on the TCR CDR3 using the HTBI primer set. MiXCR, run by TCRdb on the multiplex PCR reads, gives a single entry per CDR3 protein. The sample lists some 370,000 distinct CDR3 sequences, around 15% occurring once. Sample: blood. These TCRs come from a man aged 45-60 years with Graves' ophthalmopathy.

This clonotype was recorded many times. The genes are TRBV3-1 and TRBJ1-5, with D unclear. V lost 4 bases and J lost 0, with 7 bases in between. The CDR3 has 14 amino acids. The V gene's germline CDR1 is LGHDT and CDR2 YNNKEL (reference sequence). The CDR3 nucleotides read TGTGCCAGCAGCCCCACCTATAGCAATCAGCCCCAGCATTTT. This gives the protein CASSPTYSNQPQHF.

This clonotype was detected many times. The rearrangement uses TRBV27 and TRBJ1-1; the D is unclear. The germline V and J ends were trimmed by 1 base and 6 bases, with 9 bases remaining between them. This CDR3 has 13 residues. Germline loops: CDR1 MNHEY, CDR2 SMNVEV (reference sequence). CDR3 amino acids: CASSLWGSPEAFF. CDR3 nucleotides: TGTGCCAGCAGTTTATGGGGTAGTCCTGAAGCTTTCTTT.

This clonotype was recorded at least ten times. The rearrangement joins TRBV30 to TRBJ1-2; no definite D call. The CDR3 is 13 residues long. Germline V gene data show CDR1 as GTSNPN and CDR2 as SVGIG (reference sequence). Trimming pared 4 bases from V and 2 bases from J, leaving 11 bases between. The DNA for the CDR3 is TGTGCCTGGAATGTAGTACAAAACTATGGCTACACCTTC. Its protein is CAWNVVQNYGYTF.

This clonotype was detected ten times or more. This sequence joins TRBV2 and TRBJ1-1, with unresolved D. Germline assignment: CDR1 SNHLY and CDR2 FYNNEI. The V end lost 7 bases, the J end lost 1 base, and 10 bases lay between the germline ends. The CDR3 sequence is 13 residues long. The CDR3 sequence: CASTGVGNTEAFF. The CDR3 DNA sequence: TGTGCCAGCACCGGGGTAGGGAACACTGAAGCTTTCTTT.

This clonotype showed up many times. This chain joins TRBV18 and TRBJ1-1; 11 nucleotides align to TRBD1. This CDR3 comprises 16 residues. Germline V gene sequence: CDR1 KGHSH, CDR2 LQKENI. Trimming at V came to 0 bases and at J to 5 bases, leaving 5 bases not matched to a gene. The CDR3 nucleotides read TGTGCCAGCTCACCACCCAATGGACAGGGGGCTACTGAAGCTTTCTTT. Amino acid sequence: CASSPPNGQGATEAFF.

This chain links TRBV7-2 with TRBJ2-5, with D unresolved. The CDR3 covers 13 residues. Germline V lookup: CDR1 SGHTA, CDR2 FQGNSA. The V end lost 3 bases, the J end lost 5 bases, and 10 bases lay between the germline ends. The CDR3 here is CASSFRSRETQYF. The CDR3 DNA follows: TGTGCCAGCAGCTTTCGTTCTAGGGAGACCCAGTACTTC.

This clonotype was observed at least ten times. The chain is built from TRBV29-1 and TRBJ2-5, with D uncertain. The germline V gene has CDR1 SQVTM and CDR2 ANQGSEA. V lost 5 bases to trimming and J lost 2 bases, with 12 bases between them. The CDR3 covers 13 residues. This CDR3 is CSVSRRIQETQYF. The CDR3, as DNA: TGCAGCGTTTCACGACGCATACAAGAGACCCAGTACTTC.

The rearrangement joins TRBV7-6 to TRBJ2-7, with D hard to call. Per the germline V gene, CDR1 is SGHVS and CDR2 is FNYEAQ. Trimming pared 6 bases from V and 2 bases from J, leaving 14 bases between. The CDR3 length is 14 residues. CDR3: CASSSAGPPYEQYF. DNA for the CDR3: TGTGCCAGCAGTTCGGCCGGTCCCCCCTACGAGCAGTACTTC.

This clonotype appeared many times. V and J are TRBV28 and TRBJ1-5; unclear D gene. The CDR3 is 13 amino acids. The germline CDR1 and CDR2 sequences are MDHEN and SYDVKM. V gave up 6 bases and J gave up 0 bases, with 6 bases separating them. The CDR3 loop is CASSRDSNQPQHF. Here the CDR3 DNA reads TGTGCCAGCAGCCGAGATAGCAATCAGCCCCAGCATTTT.

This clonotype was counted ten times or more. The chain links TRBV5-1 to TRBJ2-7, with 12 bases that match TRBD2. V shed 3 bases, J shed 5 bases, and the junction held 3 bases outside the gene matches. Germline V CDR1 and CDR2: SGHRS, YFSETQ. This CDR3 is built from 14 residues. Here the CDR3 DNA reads TGCGCCAGCAGCTCTAGCGGGAGGGCCGACGAGCAGTACTTC. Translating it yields CASSSSGRADEQYF.

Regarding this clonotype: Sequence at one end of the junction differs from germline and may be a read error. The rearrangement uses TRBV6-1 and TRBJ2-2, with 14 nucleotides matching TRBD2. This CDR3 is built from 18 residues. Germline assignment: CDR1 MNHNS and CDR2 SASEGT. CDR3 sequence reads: CASNGLGTSGSWTGGLFF. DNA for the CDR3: TGTGCCAGCAATGGATTGGGGACTAGCGGGAGTTGGACCGGGGGGCTGTTTTTT.

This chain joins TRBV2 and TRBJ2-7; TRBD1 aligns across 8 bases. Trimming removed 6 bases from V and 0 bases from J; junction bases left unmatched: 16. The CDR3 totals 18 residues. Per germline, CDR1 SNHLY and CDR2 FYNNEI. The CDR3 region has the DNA TGTGCCAGCAGCCTCACTGGCGGCGGGACAGGACACTCCTACGAGCAGTACTTC. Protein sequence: CASSLTGGGTGHSYEQYF.

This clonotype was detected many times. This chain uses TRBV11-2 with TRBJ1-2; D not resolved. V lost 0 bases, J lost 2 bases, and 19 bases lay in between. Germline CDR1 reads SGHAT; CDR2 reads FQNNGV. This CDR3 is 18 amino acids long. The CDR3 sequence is CASSLDVMAARPNYGYTF. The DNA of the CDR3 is TGTGCCAGCAGCTTAGATGTTATGGCCGCCCGCCCGAACTATGGCTACACCTTC.

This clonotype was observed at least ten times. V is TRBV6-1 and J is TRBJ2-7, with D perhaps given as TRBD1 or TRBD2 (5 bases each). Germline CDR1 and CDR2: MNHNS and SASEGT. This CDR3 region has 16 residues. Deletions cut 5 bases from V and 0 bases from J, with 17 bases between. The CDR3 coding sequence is TGTGCCAGCAGTACGGGGCAGACATTGGTCTCCTACGAGCAGTACTTC. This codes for CASSTGQTLVSYEQYF.

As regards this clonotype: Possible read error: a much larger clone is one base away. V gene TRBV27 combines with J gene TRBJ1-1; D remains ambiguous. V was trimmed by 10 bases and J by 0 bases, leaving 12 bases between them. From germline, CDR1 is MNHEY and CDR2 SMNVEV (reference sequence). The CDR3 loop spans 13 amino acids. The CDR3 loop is CAINRHLNTEAFF. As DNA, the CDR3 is TGTGCCATCAATCGGCACCTGAACACTGAAGCTTTCTTT.

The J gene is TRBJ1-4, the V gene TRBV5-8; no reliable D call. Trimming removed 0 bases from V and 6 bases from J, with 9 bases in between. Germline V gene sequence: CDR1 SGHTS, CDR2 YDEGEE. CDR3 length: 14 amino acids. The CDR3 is CASSLESADEKLFF. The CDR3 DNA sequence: TGTGCCAGCAGCTTGGAATCGGCGGATGAAAAACTGTTTTTT.

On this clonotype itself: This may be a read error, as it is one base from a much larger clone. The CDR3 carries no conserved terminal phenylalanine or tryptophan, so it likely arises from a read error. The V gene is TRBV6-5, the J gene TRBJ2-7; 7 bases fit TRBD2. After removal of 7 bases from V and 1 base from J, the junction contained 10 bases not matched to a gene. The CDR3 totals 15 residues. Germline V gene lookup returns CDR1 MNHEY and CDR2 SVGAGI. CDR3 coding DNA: TGTGCCAGCATAACTGAGGGAGCGGGGTCCTACGAGCAGTACTCC. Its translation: CASITEGAGSYEQYS.